This paragraph covers one TCR beta chain sequence. Its antigen remains unknown. One junction end disagrees with the germline gene, perhaps due to a read error. The sample is drawn from a study of T-cell reconstitution after alpha-beta-depleted transplantation in children. Study observations and caveats: Newly produced T cells mostly accounted for T-cell counts and diversity one year post-transplant. Some patients showed high day-60 TCRbeta diversity, which derived from surviving recipient T cells and thymic progenitors.

CDR3 length: 14 residues. Germline CDR1 reads DFQATT; CDR2 reads SNEGSKA (reference sequence). This sample's TCRbeta library carried unique molecular identifier barcodes. MiXCR was run by TCRdb on the PCR reads, yielding one entry per CDR3 protein. The data hold 500,000 to 650,000 distinct CDR3 sequences, with about an eighth observed a single time. The TCR comes from a female patient aged 2-9 years who had a stem cell transplant for aplastic anemia, so the T cells may come from the graft donor. The rearrangement uses TRBV20-1 and TRBJ2-3, with D hard to call. This sample comprised PBMCs, mostly from graft donor cells, obtained 180 days after TCRalphabeta/CD19-depleted stem cell transplant. As DNA, the CDR3 is TGCAGGACCCCCTCTCGGGCACCCACAGATACCCAGTATTTT. Translating gives CRTPSRAPTDTQYF.